This T cell receptor (beta chain) was recovered during a study of blood T cell repertoires in COVID-19. For the study at large: Acute-phase and convalescent COVID-19 samples originated in the United States, Italy and Spain.

Seattle participants joined during active infection and were tracked over time. V shed 6 bases and J 8 bases; nucleotides not matched to a gene: 11. Germline V CDR1 and CDR2: MNHEY, SVGAGI. This CDR3 has 14 residues. Assay: immunoSEQ multiplex PCR; the TCRdb copy retains only in-frame clones and omits some. The repertoire has about 250,000 clones, around 90% of them found once; the top ten carry approximately 2.1%. This TCR was sampled from a woman aged 55-69 years with COVID-19, enrolled during active disease. J is TRBJ1-2 and V is TRBV6-5, with TRBD1 matching 8 bases. Sample: peripheral blood. The CDR3 coding sequence is TGTGCCAGCAGCCGTGGACAGGGTTCACGGGGCTACACCTTC. This translates into CASSRGQGSRGYTF.